This T cell receptor (beta chain) was sequenced in a study of T cells expressing NK-cell markers. From its re-call of the 5' RACE reads, TCRdb lists each CDR3 protein once, without DNA. This repertoire includes 120,000 to 150,000 distinct CDR3 sequences. This CDR3 is built from 11 residues. CDR1 and CDR2 (germline): MGHDK, SYGVNS. The chain recombines TRBV25-1 with TRBJ2-1. The origin of this receptor is a man between 18 and 29 years old in good health. The sample was blood T cells: a sorted CD56 or NKG2C T cell subset, CD4+ or CD8+ T cells, or bulk PBMC T cells (not recorded which). CDR3 region: CASYRLGEQFF.